The 26 T cell receptor beta chains below come from one sample, sequenced in a study of cytomegalovirus exposure and HLA in healthy donors. Vbeta (60) and Jbeta (13) primers were used in the PCR. This table comes from immunoSEQ multiplex PCR, and its TCRdb copy is limited to in-frame clones, with some not included. The data contain 170,000 or so clones, over 70% of them singletons. The sequenced sample was PBMCs. The receptors originated from a woman younger than 45 in good health and CMV-seronegative.

This clone was picked up one time. The chain recombines TRBV11-2 with TRBJ2-2; 11 bases align to TRBD2. CDR1 SGHAT and CDR2 FQNNGV come from the germline V gene. The J segment lost 1 base and the V segment lost 8 bases, leaving 3 bases of the junction unmatched. There are 15 residues in the CDR3. The chain's CDR3 is CASLGTSGNTGELFF. For the CDR3, the DNA is TGTGCCAGCCTTGGGACTAGCGGGAACACCGGGGAGCTGTTTTTT. Supplemented by reference TRBV11-2 and TRBJ2-2, the full variable domain reads EAGVAQSPRYKIIEKRQSVAFWCNPISGHATLYWYQQILGQGPKLLIQFQNNGVVDDSQLPKDRFSAERLKGVDSTLKIQPAKLEDSAVYLCASLGTSGNTGELFFGEGSRLTVL.

This chain joins TRBV5-1 and TRBJ2-3, with D maybe TRBD1 (5 bases). V shed 1 base and J shed 4 bases, with 7 bases lying between them. CDR1 SGHRS and CDR2 YFSETQ come from the germline V gene. The CDR3 runs to 13 residues. CDR3 in amino acids: CASSLMGPDTQYF. Written as DNA, the CDR3 is TGCGCCAGCAGCTTGATGGGGCCAGATACGCAGTATTTT.

The gene calls are TRBV6-1 and TRBJ1-1; 7 bases agree with TRBD1. The length of the CDR3 is 14 residues. The germline V gene encodes CDR1 MNHNS and CDR2 SASEGT. V lost 0 bases to trimming and J lost 8 bases; unmatched junction nucleotides: 6. This CDR3 is CASSEAFRGPEAFF. Written as DNA, the CDR3 is TGTGCCAGCAGTGAAGCATTTAGGGGGCCCGAAGCTTTCTTT.

J is TRBJ2-1 and V is TRBV4-2; 12 bases fit TRBD2. The CDR3 has 17 residues. Germline loops: CDR1 LGHNA, CDR2 YNFKEQ. V was pared by 3 bases and J by 4 bases, with 7 bases of the junction left unmatched. The CDR3: CASSHFLAGGPYNEQFF. The CDR3 DNA reads as TGTGCCAGCAGCCATTTCCTAGCGGGAGGGCCGTACAATGAGCAGTTCTTC.

The chain employs TRBV13 and TRBJ1-1; D gene unclear. This CDR3 contains 17 residues. The ends were cut back, 5 bases at V and 4 bases at J, with 23 bases in the middle. Per the germline V gene, CDR1 is PRHDT and CDR2 is FYEKMQ (reference sequence). DNA for the CDR3: TGTGCCAGCAGCCCTGTGGGTTCCTTGGGAGATGGCACTGAAGCTTTCTTT. It yields the protein CASSPVGSLGDGTEAFF.

Comments on this clone: One end of the junction is discordant with germline, which a read error may explain. This sequence joins TRBV7-9 and TRBJ2-5; 8 positions agree with TRBD2. This CDR3 contains 16 residues. Germline CDR1 SEHNR, CDR2 FQNEAQ (reference sequence). The CDR3 coding sequence is TGTTCCAGCAGGAAAGGACTAGCAGCCCTTAAGGAGACCCAGTACTTC. Translated, it gives CSSRKGLAALKETQYF.

This clone was seen just once. This chain connects TRBV11-2 to TRBJ2-3; 7 bases align to TRBD1. CDR1 SGHAT and CDR2 FQNNGV come from the germline V gene. J lost 1 base, V lost 5 bases, and 3 bases had no gene match. The CDR3 runs 14 residues. The chain's CDR3 is CASSPDRGTDTQYF. As DNA, the CDR3 is TGTGCCAGCAGCCCCGACAGGGGCACAGATACGCAGTATTTT.

Notes on this clone: Other DNA sequences within the sample encode an identical CDR3. The rearrangement joins TRBV7-3 to TRBJ2-3, with 7 bases fitting TRBD1. Unmatched junction bases numbered 9, after V lost 5 bases and J lost 1 base. This CDR3 has 16 amino acids. Germline V lookup: CDR1 SGHTA, CDR2 FQGTGA. The CDR3 region has the DNA TGTGCCAGCAGCGCACAACCCGGGACAGGCACAGATACGCAGTATTTT. Amino acid sequence: CASSAQPGTGTDTQYF.

This chain connects TRBV25-1 to TRBJ1-2; D remains ambiguous. Germline V gene lookup returns CDR1 MGHDK and CDR2 SYGVNS. The CDR3 length is 13 residues. V shed 6 bases and J shed 2 bases, with 10 bases lying between them. CDR3 sequence: CASRDGGNYGYTF. CDR3 sequence (DNA): TGTGCCAGCAGGGACGGAGGAAACTATGGCTACACCTTC.

The chain employs TRBV6-5 and TRBJ2-5; tentatively, D is TRBD1 (6 bases). Germline V gene sequence: CDR1 MNHEY, CDR2 SVGAGI. V lost 1 base and J lost 4, with 10 bases in between. The CDR3 consists of 14 residues. CDR3 in amino acids: CASSYYGRGETQYF. DNA for the CDR3: TGTGCCAGCAGTTACTACGGCAGGGGAGAGACCCAGTACTTC.

The genes are TRBV19 and TRBJ2-7; perhaps TRBD1 as D (6 bases). The CDR3 length is 14 residues. The ends were cut back, 3 bases at V and 1 base at J, with 10 bases in the middle. The V gene's germline CDR1 is LNHDA and CDR2 SQIVND (reference sequence). CDR3 sequence: CASSIVGQSYEQYF. The CDR3 DNA reads TGTGCCAGTAGTATCGTAGGACAGTCCTACGAGCAGTACTTC.

The table lists this clone with a few counts. This chain links TRBV11-2 with TRBJ2-5; 9 bases line up with TRBD1. Germline CDR1 SGHAT, CDR2 FQNNGV. J was trimmed by 5 bases and V by 3 bases; bases with no gene match: 7. The CDR3 totals 15 residues. The CDR3 protein is CASSFNTGGWETQYF. DNA of the CDR3: TGTGCCAGCAGCTTCAATACAGGGGGCTGGGAGACCCAGTACTTC.

The chain has TRBV2 and TRBJ2-7; D is ambiguous. V was clipped by 3 bases and J by 0 bases, with 12 bases between them. CDR1 and CDR2 from the germline V gene are SNHLY and FYNNEI. CDR3 length: 15 amino acids. Written as DNA, the CDR3 is TGTGCCAGCAGTGATTACAGAAGAATCTCCTACGAGCAGTACTTC. Protein: CASSDYRRISYEQYF.

This chain uses TRBV27 with TRBJ2-1; D not certain. The CDR3 covers 14 residues. Deletions cut 1 base from V and 6 bases from J, with 10 bases between. Germline V gives CDR1 MNHEY, CDR2 SMNVEV (reference sequence). The CDR3 coding sequence is TGTGCCAGCAGTTTATTCAGGCCGGCCAATGAGCAGTTCTTC. This encodes CASSLFRPANEQFF.

This chain connects TRBV7-2 to TRBJ2-3; 9 positions match TRBD2. The CDR3 is 17 residues long. Germline V gives CDR1 SGHTA, CDR2 FQGNSA. The J segment lost 4 bases and the V segment lost 5 bases, leaving 13 bases of the junction unmatched. The CDR3 here is CASSPQPLAGLSDTQYF. The CDR3, as DNA: TGTGCCAGCAGCCCCCAGCCCCTAGCGGGGTTATCAGATACGCAGTATTTT. Drawing the rest from reference TRBV7-2 and TRBJ2-3, the complete variable domain is GAGVSQSPSNKVTEKGKDVELRCDPISGHTALYWYRQSLGQGLEFLIYFQGNSAPDKSGLPSDRFSAERTGGSVSTLTIQRTQQEDSAVYLCASSPQPLAGLSDTQYFGPGTRLTVL.

This chain joins TRBV5-6 and TRBJ1-2; D call uncertain. This CDR3 contains 15 residues. V lost 4 bases and J 0 bases, leaving 13 bases between the germline ends. CDR1 and CDR2 (germline): SGHDT, YYEEEE. In nucleotides, the CDR3 is TGTGCCAGCAGCCCGAGACGGGTAGCTAACTATGGCTACACCTTC. This sequence encodes CASSPRRVANYGYTF.

This clone showed up just once. The chain is built from TRBV5-8 and TRBJ1-2; no reliable D call. Per germline, CDR1 SGHTS and CDR2 YDEGEE. This CDR3 is built from 14 residues. V dropped 0 bases and J dropped 2 bases, with 8 bases sitting between them. CDR3 sequence (DNA): TGTGCCAGCAGCTTGGCTGGCAGGAACTATGGCTACACCTTC. The encoded protein is CASSLAGRNYGYTF. Supplemented by reference TRBV5-8 and TRBJ1-2, the full variable domain reads EAGVTQSPTHLIKTRGQQATLRCSPISGHTSVYWYQQALGLGLQFLLWYDEGEERNRGNFPPRFSGRQFPNYSSELNVNALELEDSALYLCASSLAGRNYGYTFGSGTRLTVV.

This CDR3 is CASSLGGPVREQYF. As DNA, the CDR3 is TGTGCCAGCAGCTTAGGCGGGCCTGTCCGCGAGCAGTACTTC. V gene TRBV7-2 combines with J gene TRBJ2-7, with D perhaps TRBD2 (5 bases). Trimming took 1 base from V and 6 from J, leaving 13 bases between them. Germline lookup yields CDR1 SGHTA and CDR2 FQGNSA. This CDR3 region has 14 residues.

The chain joins TRBV6-1 to TRBJ2-7; D perhaps matches TRBD1 (6 bases). The germline CDR1 and CDR2 sequences are MNHNS and SASEGT. V was clipped by 6 bases and J by 7 bases, with 19 bases between them. The CDR3 is made up of 14 amino acids. CDR3 protein: CASRSSDSLKEQYF. Here the CDR3 DNA reads TGTGCCAGCAGGTCATCGGACAGCTTAAAAGAGCAGTACTTC.

The chain couples TRBV4-2 to TRBJ1-4, with 7 bases lining up with TRBD1. Germline V lookup: CDR1 LGHNA, CDR2 YNFKEQ. CDR3 length equals 15 residues. Trimming cost V 1 base and J 4 bases; bases outside gene matches: 3. CDR3 loop: CASSQGQGDNEKLFF. CDR3 sequence (DNA): TGTGCCAGCAGCCAAGGACAGGGAGATAATGAAAAACTGTTTTTT.

The V gene is TRBV5-4, the J gene TRBJ2-1, with 14 bases matching TRBD2. V trimming: 6 bases; J trimming: 0 bases; junction bases outside the gene matches: 5. The germline gives CDR1 SGHNT, CDR2 YYREEE (reference sequence). The CDR3 is 17 residues long. CDR3 sequence (DNA): TGTGCCAGCAAGACTAGCGGGGGGGGAAGCTCCTACAATGAGCAGTTCTTC. Residues: CASKTSGGGSSYNEQFF.

The chain is built from TRBV5-6 and TRBJ2-7; perhaps TRBD2 as D (5 bases). Germline assignment: CDR1 SGHDT and CDR2 YYEEEE. The CDR3 loop spans 15 amino acids. Trimming left V 4 bases short and J 2 bases short, with 16 bases between. DNA for the CDR3: TGTGCCAGCAGCCGGGGTCCCCTAGAGACCTACGAGCAGTACTTC. This codes for CASSRGPLETYEQYF.

The rearrangement links TRBV27 to TRBJ2-2; no reliable D call. Trimming left V 5 bases short and J 4 bases short, with 14 bases between. The CDR3 totals 15 residues. Germline V gene lookup returns CDR1 MNHEY and CDR2 SMNVEV (reference sequence). CDR3 DNA: TGTGCCAGCAGTCGTGGCCTCCTCCTCACCGGGGAGCTGTTTTTT. This translates into CASSRGLLLTGELFF.

The table lists this clone with a count of one. This chain joins TRBV27 and TRBJ1-1; D possibly corresponds to TRBD1 (6 bases). V lost 5 bases to trimming and J lost 2 bases, with 15 bases between them. The CDR3 is 15 residues long. Germline CDR1 and CDR2: MNHEY and SMNVEV (reference sequence). The CDR3 sequence: CASSPSGTPNTEAFF. In DNA, the CDR3 is TGTGCCAGCAGTCCATCAGGGACACCCAACACTGAAGCTTTCTTT.

The chain employs TRBV9 and TRBJ2-7; 7 nucleotides match TRBD1. Unmatched junction bases numbered 8, after V lost 2 bases and J lost 6 bases. The germline V gene has CDR1 SGDLS and CDR2 YYNGEE. This CDR3 comprises 14 residues. The CDR3 loop reads CASSVSGGYREQYF. In DNA, the CDR3 is TGTGCCAGCAGCGTTTCAGGGGGTTATCGCGAGCAGTACTTC.

The chain employs TRBV29-1 and TRBJ1-1; tentatively, D is TRBD1 (6 bases). From germline, CDR1 is SQVTM and CDR2 ANQGSEA. V lost 5 bases, J lost 5 bases, and 18 bases lay in between. The CDR3 loop spans 14 amino acids. CDR3: CSVPRAGVATEAFF. DNA of the CDR3: TGCAGCGTTCCCAGGGCAGGGGTTGCAACTGAAGCTTTCTTT.